The following is a TCR beta chain sequence with its context. Its antigen is still unknown. The PCR made use of 60 Vbeta and 13 Jbeta primers. Using immunoSEQ multiplex PCR, the repertoire was profiled, and TCRdb retains in-frame clones only, with some absent. The sample has about 83,000 clones, 81% seen once. Trimming removed 4 bases from V and 7 bases from J; junction bases left unmatched: 3. This CDR3 region has 13 residues. Germline CDR1 SNHLY, CDR2 FYNNEI. The sample belongs to a study of cytomegalovirus exposure and HLA in healthy donors. Study-level information: The early release's HLA-typed donors yielded 78 million or so unique TCRs. General observations from the study: Links to common viral pathogens appeared, in a later analysis, for several of the most significant clusters. Reportedly, TCR beta sequences accurately predicted HLA-A and HLA-B alleles in most subjects.

The sequence derives from a woman in her thirties in good health and CMV-seronegative. The chain couples TRBV2 to TRBJ2-2; 7 bases fit TRBD2. The source material was PBMCs. This CDR3 reads CASSGRTSGELFF. Here the CDR3 DNA reads TGTGCCAGCAGTGGACGGACTAGCGGGGAGCTGTTTTTT.